Given below is one TCR beta chain in context. The entry originates in a study of blood T cell repertoires in COVID-19. Looking at the study overall: Donors in the United States, Italy and Spain gave samples during acute or convalescent COVID-19. PBMCs, B-cell-depleted T cells, or T cells were the source of the cDNA or gDNA that made up the material.

In the original workflow: Reference gene primer amplification yielded estimated nucleated cell counts. TCRdb's table, derived via immunoSEQ multiplex PCR, lists solely in-frame clones and lacks some. The DNA was the basis for D and trimming; V, J and clone size are from that table. The sample lists roughly 200,000 clones, approximately 85% occurring once. The sequencing sample was made of peripheral blood. The sequence was obtained from a woman of 80 years or more with acute or convalescent COVID-19.

The CDR3 protein is CASSRALTGGSGANVLTF. As DNA, the CDR3 is TGCGCCAGCAGCCGCGCGTTAACAGGGGGCTCTGGGGCCAACGTCCTGACTTTC. This chain uses TRBV4-3 with TRBJ2-6; TRBD1 matches 8 bases. The CDR3 has 18 residues. V shed 4 bases, J shed 0 bases, and the junction held 8 bases outside the gene matches. Germline values: CDR1 LGHNA, CDR2 YSLEER.